Presented here are 19 T cell receptor beta chains from one specimen sequenced in a study of shared clonotypes between healthy human individuals. Sequencing used immunoSEQ multiplex PCR; TCRdb keeps in-frame clones, though not all of them. The sample carries a few million clones, more than 85% recorded once. The sample comprised naive CD4+ T cells from PBMCs. Subset meaning: CD45RA+ positively selected. Every receptor here comes from a man aged 18 to 29 in good health. Some clones in this sample may be carry-over from other donors' samples.

This clone was counted a few times. The rearrangement joins TRBV28 to TRBJ2-1; D is undetermined. The V gene lost 8 bases and the J gene lost 10 bases, with 12 bases spanning the gap. CDR1 and CDR2 (germline): MDHEN, SYDVKM. The CDR3 spans 11 residues. The CDR3 nucleotides are TGTGCCAGCGCAGCTCCTCGGGAGCAGTTCTTC. Translating it yields CASAAPREQFF.

The rearrangement joins TRBV11-2 to TRBJ1-1; 8 bases fit TRBD1. CDR1 is SGHAT, CDR2 FQNNGV, per germline. The CDR3 covers 13 residues. J gave up 6 bases and V 6 bases, and 6 bases lay outside the gene matches. CDR3 in DNA: TGTGCCAGCAGAACCGACAGGGGCGCTGAAGCTTTCTTT. This gives the protein CASRTDRGAEAFF.

The rearrangement links TRBV11-2 to TRBJ1-4; D unclear. This CDR3 is built from 15 residues. Per the germline V gene, CDR1 is SGHAT and CDR2 is FQNNGV. V dropped 0 bases and J dropped 3 bases, with 8 bases sitting between them. The DNA for the CDR3 is TGTGCCAGCAGCTTAGAAGTTTTGGCTAATGAAAAACTGTTTTTT. Protein sequence: CASSLEVLANEKLFF.

This chain links TRBV28 with TRBJ1-2, with 8 positions matching TRBD1. This CDR3 region has 15 residues. With 3 bases clipped from V and 4 bases from J, the junction kept 7 bases outside the gene matches. Germline CDR1 MDHEN, CDR2 SYDVKM. The CDR3 loop reads CASSFPRGRPYGYTF. In nucleotides, the CDR3 is TGTGCCAGCAGTTTCCCCAGGGGGCGCCCCTATGGCTACACCTTC.

Comments on this clone: Other DNA variants within this sample encode the same CDR3. The rearrangement links TRBV6-5 to TRBJ1-5; 10 bases agree with TRBD1. Germline lookup yields CDR1 MNHEY and CDR2 SVGAGI. V lost 2 bases to trimming and J lost 7 bases; unmatched junction nucleotides: 2. This CDR3 contains 14 residues. The CDR3 is CASSYEGQGQPQHF. The CDR3 DNA sequence: TGTGCCAGCAGTTACGAGGGACAGGGGCAGCCCCAGCATTTT.

The V call is TRBV7-2, the J call TRBJ1-4; D is unclear. The CDR3 is 14 residues long. V was cut by 5 bases and J by 1 base, with 8 bases left in between. Germline V gene data show CDR1 as SGHTA and CDR2 as FQGNSA. The CDR3 is CASSLIITNEKLFF. In DNA, the CDR3 is TGTGCCAGCAGCCTAATAATAACTAATGAAAAACTGTTTTTT.

As concerns this clone: Distinct nucleotide sequences in the sample also encode this CDR3. The V call is TRBV27, the J call TRBJ1-1, with unresolved D. From germline, CDR1 is MNHEY and CDR2 SMNVEV (reference sequence). This CDR3 has 13 residues. V gave up 4 bases and J gave up 1 base, with 7 bases separating them. The DNA of the CDR3 is TGTGCCAGCAGTTCGAGAACGAACACTGAAGCTTTCTTT. As protein: CASSSRTNTEAFF.

This rearrangement joins TRBV2 to TRBJ2-3; D ambiguous. V was cut by 9 bases and J by 0 bases, with 7 bases left in between. Germline V gives CDR1 SNHLY, CDR2 FYNNEI. The CDR3 extends over 12 amino acids. The CDR3 DNA is TGTGCCAGTACCTACAGCACAGATACGCAGTATTTT. It translates to CASTYSTDTQYF. Variable domain in full (rest from reference TRBV2 and TRBJ2-3): EPEVTQTPSHQVTQMGQEVILRCVPISNHLYFYWYRQILGQKVEFLVSFYNNEISEKSEIFDDQFSVERPDGSNFTLKIRSTKLEDSAMYFCASTYSTDTQYFGPGTRLTVL.

The rearrangement joins TRBV11-2 to TRBJ2-1; the match to TRBD1 covers 8 bases. Germline values: CDR1 SGHAT, CDR2 FQNNGV. V trimming: 6 bases; J trimming: 4 bases; junction bases outside the gene matches: 8. The CDR3 contains 15 residues. The CDR3 spells CASRVTGDSYNEQFF. The CDR3 DNA follows: TGTGCCAGCAGGGTGACAGGGGATAGTTACAATGAGCAGTTCTTC.

The rearrangement links TRBV29-1 to TRBJ1-2; D is perhaps TRBD1 (5 bases). In germline, CDR1 is SQVTM, CDR2 ANQGSEA. CDR3 length: 15 residues. Trimming pared 5 bases from V and 0 bases from J, leaving 16 bases between. CDR3 region: CSVYGGGASNYGYTF. CDR3 nucleotides: TGCAGCGTTTACGGTGGAGGGGCTTCTAACTATGGCTACACCTTC.

The rearrangement uses TRBV4-3 and TRBJ1-1; unclear D gene. Germline V CDR1 and CDR2: LGHNA, YSLEER. Trimming left V 2 bases short and J 1 base short, with 5 bases between. CDR3 length: 13 residues. CDR3 coding DNA: TGCGCCAGCAGCCAAACGGGGAACACTGAAGCTTTCTTT. As protein: CASSQTGNTEAFF.

The chain has TRBV7-3 and TRBJ2-2, with TRBD2 identical over 7 bases. CDR1 and CDR2 (germline): SGHTA, FQGTGA. V lost 0 bases to trimming and J lost 6 bases; unmatched junction nucleotides: 7. CDR3 size: 16 residues. Here the CDR3 reads CASSLTRTSTSGELFF. The CDR3 nucleotides are TGTGCCAGCAGCTTAACGAGGACTAGTACCTCCGGGGAGCTGTTTTTT.

The chain combines TRBV11-2 with TRBJ2-5, with D possibly TRBD2 on 6 matching bases. Trimming cost V 1 base and J 1 base, with 10 bases left between them. There are 15 residues in the CDR3. Germline CDR1 is SGHAT and CDR2 is FQNNGV. This CDR3 is CASSLALGLQETQYF. The CDR3 nucleotides are TGTGCCAGCAGCTTAGCCCTGGGACTCCAAGAGACCCAGTACTTC.

This chain uses TRBV28 with TRBJ2-1, with 9 bases that match TRBD1. Unmatched junction bases numbered 10, after V lost 5 bases and J lost 14 bases. CDR3 length: 13 residues. Germline V lookup: CDR1 MDHEN, CDR2 SYDVKM. In DNA, the CDR3 is TGTGCCAGCAGTCTACCTACGGGACAGGGTGAGTTCTTC. It encodes CASSLPTGQGEFF.

The chain uses TRBV4-3 and TRBJ1-6; D is perhaps TRBD1 (5 bases). The germline V gene encodes CDR1 LGHNA and CDR2 YSLEER. This CDR3 contains 19 residues. Between the trimmed V and J ends, which lost 2 bases and 0 bases, there was a span of 17 bases. Here the CDR3 DNA reads TGCGCCAGCAGCCAACGCGTTGGGCAGGGAAGCTCCTATAATTCACCCCTCCACTTT. This encodes CASSQRVGQGSSYNSPLHF.

As to this clone: Other DNA sequences in this specimen translate into the identical CDR3. The chain uses TRBV28 and TRBJ1-2; D is undetermined. The CDR3 runs 12 residues. Between the trimmed V and J ends, which lost 3 bases and 4 bases, there was a span of 6 bases. The germline gives CDR1 MDHEN, CDR2 SYDVKM. The CDR3 sequence is CASSFAAYGYTF. DNA for the CDR3: TGTGCCAGCAGTTTTGCTGCCTATGGCTACACCTTC.

The V gene is TRBV30, the J gene TRBJ2-1; D is unresolved. The germline V gene encodes CDR1 GTSNPN and CDR2 SVGIG (reference sequence). The CDR3 has 13 amino acids. V lost 4 bases, J lost 0 bases, and 7 bases lay in between. This CDR3 reads CAWISGSYNEQFF. The CDR3 region has the DNA TGTGCCTGGATAAGTGGCTCCTACAATGAGCAGTTCTTC.

This chain connects TRBV27 to TRBJ2-1; TRBD2 matches 7 bases. V lost 2 bases and J lost 8; bases outside the gene matches: 9. CDR1 and CDR2 from the germline V gene are MNHEY and SMNVEV (reference sequence). This CDR3 comprises 15 residues. The CDR3 region is CASSLPGGVFDEQFF. CDR3 in DNA: TGTGCCAGCAGTTTACCGGGAGGCGTTTTTGATGAGCAGTTCTTC.

V gene TRBV30 combines with J gene TRBJ2-7, with TRBD2 matching over 7 bases. J gave up 2 bases and V 3 bases, and 7 bases lay outside the gene matches. CDR1 and CDR2 (germline): GTSNPN, SVGIG (reference sequence). This CDR3 has 14 residues. CDR3 nucleotide sequence: TGTGCCTGGAGATCGGGACTACCAACCTACGAGCAGTACTTC. It specifies CAWRSGLPTYEQYF.